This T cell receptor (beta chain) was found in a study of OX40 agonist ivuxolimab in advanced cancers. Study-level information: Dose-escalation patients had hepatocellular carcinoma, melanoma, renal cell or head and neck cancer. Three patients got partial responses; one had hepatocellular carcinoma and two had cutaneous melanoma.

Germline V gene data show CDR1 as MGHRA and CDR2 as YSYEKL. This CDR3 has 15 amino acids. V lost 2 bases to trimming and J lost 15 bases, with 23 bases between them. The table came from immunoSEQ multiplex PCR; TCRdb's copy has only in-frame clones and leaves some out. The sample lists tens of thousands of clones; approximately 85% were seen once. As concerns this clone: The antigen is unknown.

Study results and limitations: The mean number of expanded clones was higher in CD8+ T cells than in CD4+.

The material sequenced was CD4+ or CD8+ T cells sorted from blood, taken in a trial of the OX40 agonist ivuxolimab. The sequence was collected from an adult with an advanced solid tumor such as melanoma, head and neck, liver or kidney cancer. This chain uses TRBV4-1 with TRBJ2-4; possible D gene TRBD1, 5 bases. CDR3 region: CASSQYQGTNAITYF. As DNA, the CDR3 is TGCGCCAGCAGCCAATACCAGGGCACTAATGCGATTACGTACTTC.